Listed below are T cell receptor beta chains from one sample, sequenced in a study of chemoradiotherapy in HPV16-positive cancers. The table came from immunoSEQ multiplex PCR; TCRdb's copy has only in-frame clones and leaves some out. The table lists tens of thousands of clones, roughly nine tenths of them singletons. This specimen was blood, taken from a patient who underwent chemoradiotherapy. These receptors originate from a human donor with HPV-associated anogenital cancer. Each CDR3 is given with its conserved first and last residue. D genes are given only for firm matches. Clone size is stated in some rows and not others, as once, few, many or a class when expanded.

J gene | V gene | clone size | D gene | CDR3 protein | CDR3 DNA
TRBJ2-7 | TRBV6-1 | . | TRBD1 | CATSPAGGPYEQYF | TGTGCCACATCCCCAGCAGGGGGTCCCTACGAGCAGTACTTC
TRBJ2-5 | TRBV2 | few | TRBD2 | CASNNAGGQETQYF | TGTGCCAGCAATAACGCGGGAGGCCAAGAGACCCAGTACTTC
TRBJ2-3 | TRBV6-6 | . | . | CASTPATVDTQYF | TGTGCCAGCACCCCAGCAACCGTAGATACGCAGTATTTT
TRBJ2-3 | TRBV15 | . | . | CATSRAGSSRPDTQYF | TGTGCCACCAGCAGAGCGGGCTCCTCACGACCAGATACGCAGTATTTT
TRBJ1-1 | TRBV6-1 | once | . | CASSPTTEAFF | TGTGCCAGCAGCCCCACCACTGAAGCTTTCTTT
TRBJ1-6 | TRBV18 | . | TRBD1 | CASSPTGDSPLHF | TGTGCCAGCTCGCCTACAGGGGACTCACCCCTCCACTTT
TRBJ1-5 | TRBV9 | . | TRBD1 | CASSEGAGSNQPQHF | TGTGCCAGCAGCGAGGGGGCGGGGTCCAATCAGCCCCAGCATTTT
TRBJ2-3 | TRBV5-1 | . | . | CASSLPDDTQYF | TGCGCCAGCAGCTTGCCCGATGATACGCAGTATTTT
TRBJ1-6 | TRBV5-4 | . | . | CASSSGNNSPLHF | TGTGCCAGCAGCTCAGGGAATAATTCACCCCTCCACTTT
TRBJ2-3 | TRBV7-9 | once | TRBD1 | CASSRTGGIDTQYF | TGTGCCAGCAGCCGGACAGGGGGCATAGATACGCAGTATTTT
TRBJ1-3 | TRBV29-1 | . | . | CSVVQKGNTIYF | TGCAGCGTTGTACAAAAGGGGAACACCATATATTTT
TRBJ2-7 | TRBV29-1 | once | . | CSVEGFAGVEQYF | TGCAGCGTTGAAGGCTTTGCAGGGGTCGAGCAGTACTTC
TRBJ2-5 | TRBV27 | . | . | CASSLGETQYF | TGTGCCAGCAGTTTAGGAGAGACCCAGTACTTC
TRBJ1-1 | TRBV6-5 | . | . | CASSRRGYTEAFF | TGTGCCAGCAGCCGCAGGGGATACACTGAAGCTTTCTTT
TRBJ2-1 | TRBV5-4 | . | TRBD2 | CASLDSGGQDEQFF | TGTGCCAGCCTAGATAGCGGGGGGCAGGATGAGCAGTTCTTC
TRBJ2-7 | TRBV25-1 | . | . | CASSETGVISYEQYF | TGTGCCAGCAGTGAAACGGGGGTGATCTCCTACGAGCAGTACTTC
TRBJ2-7 | TRBV5-1 | medium-sized | TRBD2 | CASSLRVGTSATEQYF | TGCGCCAGCAGCTTAAGGGTGGGGACTAGCGCGACCGAGCAGTACTTC
TRBJ2-3 | TRBV18 | once | . | CASSPQGYRDTQYF | TGTGCCAGCTCACCACAGGGGTATAGAGATACGCAGTATTTT
TRBJ1-6 | TRBV5-6 | . | . | CASSLGWKNSPLHF | TGTGCCAGCAGCTTGGGATGGAAGAATTCACCCCTCCACTTT
TRBJ2-1 | TRBV5-1 | . | TRBD2 | CASSFGAGGAEKQFF | TGCGCCAGCAGTTTCGGAGCGGGAGGGGCGGAAAAGCAGTTCTTC
TRBJ2-1 | TRBV5-4 | once | . | CASSGETAGLDNEQFF | TGTGCCAGCAGCGGCGAGACGGCGGGCCTCGACAATGAGCAGTTCTTC
TRBJ2-2 | TRBV6-5 | once | . | CASSTPGELFF | TGTGCCAGCAGCACACCCGGGGAGCTGTTTTTT
TRBJ2-3 | TRBV9 | once | . | CASSVGGAPPDTQYF | TGTGCCAGCAGCGTTGGGGGCGCCCCCCCAGATACGCAGTATTTT
TRBJ2-2 | TRBV13 | . | TRBD2 | CASSPSGGEDTGELFF | TGTGCCAGCAGCCCATCCGGGGGGGAAGACACCGGGGAGCTGTTTTTT
TRBJ1-2 | TRBV19 | . | . | CASSGRSGADGYTF | TGTGCCAGTAGTGGACGGTCCGGGGCAGACGGCTACACCTTC
TRBJ2-7 | TRBV29-1 | . | TRBD1 | CSVEDIGTGGDNEQYF | TGCAGCGTTGAAGATATTGGAACAGGGGGCGACAACGAGCAGTACTTC
TRBJ2-5 | TRBV7-2 | . | . | CASSPIRETQYF | TGTGCCAGCAGCCCGATAAGGGAGACCCAGTACTTC
TRBJ1-1 | TRBV4-1 | . | . | CASSQWENTEAFF | TGCGCCAGCAGCCAATGGGAAAACACTGAAGCTTTCTTT
TRBJ1-1 | TRBV2 | . | TRBD1 | CASRTGIGVQNTEAFF | TGTGCCAGCAGGACAGGGATTGGGGTACAGAACACTGAAGCTTTCTTT
TRBJ2-7 | TRBV21-1 | . | . | CASSDPETSGSPYEQYF | TGTGCCAGCAGCGATCCAGAGACTAGCGGGTCCCCCTACGAGCAGTACTTC
TRBJ2-7 | TRBV6-1 | . | . | CASSGRIQGSEQYF | TGTGCCAGCAGTGGGCGGATACAGGGCTCCGAGCAGTACTTC
TRBJ1-4 | TRBV4-3 | . | . | CASSQDIMGESNEKLFF | TGCGCCAGCAGCCAAGATATCATGGGGGAAAGTAATGAAAAACTGTTTTTT
TRBJ2-2 | TRBV29-1 | . | . | CSVEATGELFF | TGCAGCGTGGAGGCGACCGGGGAGCTGTTTTTT
TRBJ2-5 | TRBV4-2 | . | . | CASSQDGFTGQETQYF | TGTGCCAGCAGCCAAGATGGCTTTACAGGCCAAGAGACCCAGTACTTC
TRBJ1-2 | TRBV11-2 | . | . | CASSVGVRGYTF | TGTGCCAGCAGCGTAGGGGTACGTGGCTACACCTTC
TRBJ1-5 | TRBV7-9 | once | TRBD1 | CASSYGQGVSNQPQHF | TGTGCCAGCAGCTATGGACAGGGCGTGAGCAATCAGCCCCAGCATTTT
TRBJ2-7 | TRBV7-2 | . | . | CASSLEPGVRYEQYF | TGTGCCAGCAGCTTAGAACCGGGAGTAAGATACGAGCAGTACTTC
TRBJ1-4 | TRBV4-3 | . | . | CASSQDAAVGVEKLFF | TGCGCCAGCAGCCAAGACGCCGCAGTCGGGGTTGAAAAACTGTTTTTT
TRBJ1-2 | TRBV18 | . | . | CASSPRDGANYGYTF | TGTGCCAGCTCACCAAGGGACGGAGCTAACTATGGCTACACCTTC
TRBJ2-1 | TRBV15 | . | TRBD1 | CATSRARGTGGNEQFF | TGTGCCACCAGCAGAGCCAGGGGGACAGGGGGCAATGAGCAGTTCTTC
TRBJ1-2 | TRBV5-1 | . | . | CASSFDYNYGYTF | TGCGCCAGCAGCTTCGACTATAACTATGGCTACACCTTC
TRBJ2-1 | TRBV5-1 | . | TRBD2 | CASSFGGTSGDNEQFF | TGCGCCAGCAGCTTTGGGGGGACTAGCGGGGACAATGAGCAGTTCTTC
TRBJ2-3 | TRBV7-2 | . | . | CASSSLLSTDTQYF | TGTGCCAGCAGCTCCCTCCTTAGCACAGATACGCAGTATTTT
TRBJ1-6 | TRBV4-3 | . | . | CASSQEVLGSSYNSPLHF | TGCGCCAGCAGCCAAGAGGTTCTAGGGAGCTCCTATAATTCACCCCTCCACTTT
TRBJ1-1 | TRBV19 | . | . | CASTGSQRTEAFF | TGTGCCAGTACGGGCAGTCAGCGCACTGAAGCTTTCTTT
TRBJ1-5 | TRBV27 | . | . | CASSRLGGTYSNQPQHF | TGTGCCAGCAGTCGCCTGGGGGGGACTTATAGCAATCAGCCCCAGCATTTT
TRBJ2-7 | TRBV6-5 | . | . | CASSYMRGEQYF | TGTGCCAGCAGTTACATGAGGGGCGAGCAGTACTTC
TRBJ2-1 | TRBV19 | . | TRBD2 | CASSIRTSGVNEQFF | TGTGCCAGTAGTATACGGACTAGCGGGGTCAATGAGCAGTTCTTC
TRBJ2-7 | TRBV7-2 | . | TRBD1 | CASSQGVGAYEQYF | TGTGCCAGCAGCCAGGGGGTGGGGGCCTACGAGCAGTACTTC
TRBJ2-2 | TRBV11-2 | . | . | CASSLTPPAGDGYGELFF | TGTGCCAGCAGCTTAACCCCCCCCGCAGGAGACGGGTACGGGGAGCTGTTTTTT